The present entry profiles one TCR beta chain with its context. Antigen: not known. V lost 4 bases and J lost 0, with 17 bases in between. This CDR3 is built from 17 residues. Germline CDR1 and CDR2: SGDLS and YYNGEE. These data originate in a study of T cell repertoires in cytomegalovirus infection. TCRdb fed the reads into MiXCR, producing one record per CDR3 protein. This sample has hundreds of thousands of distinct CDR3 sequences, with around a third found just once. The sequenced sample was cultured CD8+ T cells from PBMCs, obtained from culture after CMV antigen stimulation. The clonotype originates from a human donor in good health (CMV status not recorded). Some clones in this sample may be carry-over from other donors' samples. The chain employs TRBV9 and TRBJ1-3, with D uncertain. This CDR3 is CASSRQPGPSSGNTIYF. The CDR3 DNA reads as TGTGCCAGCAGCCGCCAGCCGGGTCCAAGCTCTGGAAACACCATATATTTT.